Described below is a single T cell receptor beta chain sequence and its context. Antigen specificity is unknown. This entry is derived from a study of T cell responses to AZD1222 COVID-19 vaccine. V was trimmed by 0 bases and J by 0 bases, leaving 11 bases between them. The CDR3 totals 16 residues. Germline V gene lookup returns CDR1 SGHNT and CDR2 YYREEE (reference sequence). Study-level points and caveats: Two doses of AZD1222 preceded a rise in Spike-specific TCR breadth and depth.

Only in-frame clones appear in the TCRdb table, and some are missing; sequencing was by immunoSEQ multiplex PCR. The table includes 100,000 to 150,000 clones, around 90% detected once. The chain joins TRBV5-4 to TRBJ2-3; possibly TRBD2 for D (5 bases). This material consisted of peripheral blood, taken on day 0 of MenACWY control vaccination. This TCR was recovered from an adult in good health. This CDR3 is CASSLASSSSTDTQYF. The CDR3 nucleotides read TGTGCCAGCAGCTTGGCTAGCAGTTCTAGCACAGATACGCAGTATTTT.